The next 15 T cell receptor beta chains were all read from a single sample in a study of human T cells and chemical hapten exposure. From the RACE reads, TCRdb called clonotypes with MiXCR, one entry per CDR3 protein. The table includes some 350,000 distinct CDR3 sequences, under 8% detected once. The sample's time point: patch test 1, 2 weeks after DPC sensitization. Treatment given: therapeutic diphenylcyclopropenone sensitization with weekly scalp DPC. The sample in question was whole blood, obtained in connection with sensitization to the hapten diphenylcyclopropenone (DPC). The receptors stem from a young woman with alopecia areata. Some clones in this sample may be carry-over from other donors' samples.

The V and J genes are TRBV11-2 and TRBJ1-1, with unresolved D. V gave up 5 bases and J gave up 7 bases, with 11 bases separating them. Germline assignment: CDR1 SGHAT and CDR2 FQNNGV. This CDR3 is built from 12 residues. The CDR3 is CASSVTEGEAFF. The CDR3 DNA reads TGTGCCAGCAGCGTAACAGAGGGTGAAGCTTTCTTT.

This clonotype was detected ten times or more. The V call is TRBV15, the J call TRBJ1-1, with 7 bases lining up with TRBD1. V was clipped by 0 bases and J by 7 bases; unmatched bases: 11. Looked up from germline, CDR1 is LNHNV and CDR2 is YYDKDF (reference sequence). The CDR3 runs to 16 residues. The CDR3 here is CATSRDRTGDSGEAFF. The CDR3 DNA is TGTGCCACCAGCAGAGATCGAACAGGGGACAGCGGTGAAGCTTTCTTT. The full variable domain, in which reference TRBV15 and TRBJ1-1 provide the parts outside the CDR3, is DAMVIQNPRYQVTQFGKPVTLSCSQTLNHNVMYWYQQKSSQAPKLLFHYYDKDFNNEADTPDNFQSRRPNTSFCFLDIRSPGLGDTAMYLCATSRDRTGDSGEAFFGQGTRLTVV.

V and J are TRBV5-6 and TRBJ2-1, with a tentative D call TRBD1 (5 bases). Germline V gene lookup returns CDR1 SGHDT and CDR2 YYEEEE. The length of the CDR3 is 15 residues. V was clipped by 0 bases and J by 3 bases, with 10 bases between them. The CDR3 reads CASSLAGSLYNEQFF. In nucleotides, the CDR3 is TGTGCCAGCAGCTTGGCAGGGTCCCTCTACAATGAGCAGTTCTTC. Drawing the rest from reference TRBV5-6 and TRBJ2-1, the complete variable domain is DAGVTQSPTHLIKTRGQQVTLRCSPKSGHDTVSWYQQALGQGPQFIFQYYEEEERQRGNFPDRFSGHQFPNYSSELNVNALLLGDSALYLCASSLAGSLYNEQFFGPGTRLTVL.

This clonotype was seen many times. The chain employs TRBV28 and TRBJ2-1; D is unclear. The germline CDR1 and CDR2 sequences are MDHEN and SYDVKM. There are 14 residues in the CDR3. The V and J ends lost 3 bases and 13 bases respectively, with 19 bases between them. This CDR3 is CASSLRQVVLRQFF. The DNA of the CDR3 is TGTGCCAGCAGTTTGCGGCAGGTGGTTCTGCGTCAGTTCTTC.

The V and J genes are TRBV7-9 and TRBJ2-3, with unresolved D. The CDR3 extends over 19 amino acids. Germline CDR1 and CDR2: SEHNR and FQNEAQ (reference sequence). The ends were cut back, 1 base at V and 2 bases at J, with 22 bases in the middle. CDR3 DNA: TGTGCCAGCAGCTTAGGGGAATCTGGACGGGTTGTCACCACAGATACGCAGTATTTT. Protein product: CASSLGESGRVVTTDTQYF.

There are many counts of this clonotype. The chain employs TRBV7-2 and TRBJ2-1, with 8 nucleotides matching TRBD2. CDR3 length: 14 residues. Germline trimming cut 5 bases from V and 4 bases from J; bases unmatched to any gene: 4. The germline V gene encodes CDR1 SGHTA and CDR2 FQGNSA. The CDR3 nucleotides are TGTGCCAGCAGCCCGCGGGGGGTTTACAATGAGCAGTTCTTC. It yields the protein CASSPRGVYNEQFF.

This clonotype was found many times. V and J are TRBV29-1 and TRBJ2-4, with 10 bases that match TRBD1. The CDR3 is 12 residues long. The junction had 2 bases not matched to a gene; V was cut back by 6 bases and J by 6 bases. The germline V gene has CDR1 SQVTM and CDR2 ANQGSEA. The CDR3, as DNA: TGCAGCGTCAGGACAGGGGGAAACATTCAGTACTTC. It translates to CSVRTGGNIQYF.

This clonotype was seen more than once but under ten times. The V and J genes are TRBV9 and TRBJ2-1; 11 bases agree with TRBD2. CDR3 length: 17 amino acids. With V trimmed by 3 bases and J by 3 bases, 8 bases remained unmatched. Germline V gene lookup returns CDR1 SGDLS and CDR2 YYNGEE. This CDR3 is CASSADLAGGRYNEQFF. The CDR3 nucleotides read TGTGCCAGCAGCGCCGATCTAGCGGGGGGCCGCTACAATGAGCAGTTCTTC.

This clonotype was seen more than once but under ten times. The gene calls are TRBV27 and TRBJ1-1, with unresolved D. With 5 bases removed from V and 4 bases from J, the gap between germline ends came to 14 bases. CDR1 is MNHEY and CDR2 is SMNVEV in the germline V gene (reference sequence). The CDR3 sequence is 14 residues long. CDR3 protein: CASSPARGGTEAFF. The CDR3 coding sequence is TGTGCCAGCAGTCCGGCGAGAGGTGGCACTGAAGCTTTCTTT.

This clonotype was seen repeatedly, ten times or more. The CDR3 DNA reads as TGCGCCAGCAGCACGACAGGGGGCCCCTACGACGAGCAGTACTTC. Amino acid sequence: CASSTTGGPYDEQYF. The V and J genes are TRBV5-1 and TRBJ2-7; 10 bases fit TRBD1. Unmatched junction bases numbered 9, after V lost 4 bases and J lost 5 bases. This CDR3 region has 15 residues. Germline-derived CDR1 and CDR2 are SGHRS and YFSETQ.

The chain employs TRBV10-3 and TRBJ1-5; a possible D gene is TRBD1 (5 bases). V was clipped by 6 bases and J by 7 bases, with 13 bases between them. Per the germline V gene, CDR1 is ENHRY and CDR2 is SYGVKD. The CDR3 has 13 residues. The CDR3 region has the DNA TGTGCCATCAGCTGGACATCCCAGCAGCCCCAGCATTTT. Its translation is CAISWTSQQPQHF.

This clonotype was seen more than once but under ten times. The gene calls are TRBV7-9 and TRBJ1-2; D gene ambiguous. The V end was cut by 1 base, the J end by 4 bases, with 19 bases between. The CDR3 contains 17 residues. Germline assignment: CDR1 SEHNR and CDR2 FQNEAQ (reference sequence). The CDR3 region is CASSLVGSGAGTYGYTF. The CDR3 DNA reads TGTGCCAGCAGCTTAGTGGGGTCGGGTGCGGGCACCTATGGCTACACCTTC.

The V and J genes are TRBV3-1 and TRBJ1-3; TRBD1 matches 7 bases. CDR3 length: 15 residues. In germline, CDR1 is LGHDT, CDR2 YNNKEL (reference sequence). J lost 0 bases, V lost 4 bases, and 3 bases had no gene match. The CDR3 region has the DNA TGTGCCAGCAGCCTCAGGGGGACCTCTGGAAACACCATATATTTT. Protein: CASSLRGTSGNTIYF.

This clonotype has at least ten counts. V usage is TRBV6-1 and J usage is TRBJ1-3; 7 nucleotides line up with TRBD1. Germline lookup yields CDR1 MNHNS and CDR2 SASEGT. The V and J ends lost 6 bases and 0 bases, in that order; junction bases with no gene match: 5. The CDR3 runs to 15 residues. CDR3 loop: CASRGQTLSGNTIYF. The CDR3 DNA reads TGTGCCAGCAGGGGACAGACTCTCTCTGGAAACACCATATATTTT.

This clonotype was picked up a small number of times. The chain is built from TRBV27 and TRBJ2-1; maybe TRBD2 (5 bases). The ends were cut back, 5 bases at V and 6 bases at J, with 14 bases in the middle. This CDR3 has 14 amino acids. From germline, CDR1 is MNHEY and CDR2 SMNVEV (reference sequence). The CDR3 reads CASSPFHGSNEQFF. The CDR3 DNA reads TGTGCCAGCAGTCCATTTCATGGGAGCAATGAGCAGTTCTTC.